One sample yielded the 5 T cell receptor beta chains listed below, sequenced in a study of T cell changes during pregnancy in multiple sclerosis. Profiling relied on immunoSEQ multiplex PCR, and the TCRdb table lists in-frame clones only, not all of them. The sample has approximately 130,000 clones, roughly 95% seen once. Sample: peripheral blood, taken after pregnancy. These receptors came from a female donor with multiple sclerosis, enrolled in a pregnancy study.

The chain is built from TRBV9 and TRBJ2-3; D might be TRBD1 (5 bases). The V gene's germline CDR1 is SGDLS and CDR2 YYNGEE. The CDR3 has 16 amino acids. The V end lost 4 bases, the J end lost 3 bases, and 18 bases lay between the germline ends. The DNA for the CDR3 is TGTGCCAGCAGCCCGAGAGGCAGGGCGAGTACAGATACGCAGTATTTT. Translated: CASSPRGRASTDTQYF.

CDR3 protein: CASSLGDRDSWGTEAFF. The CDR3 DNA follows: TGCGCCAGCAGCTTGGGGGACAGGGATAGCTGGGGCACTGAAGCTTTCTTT. The chain has TRBV5-1 and TRBJ1-1, with 9 nucleotides matching TRBD1. This CDR3 is built from 17 residues. Germline V CDR1 and CDR2: SGHRS, YFSETQ. The junction had 10 bases not matched to a gene; V was cut back by 0 bases and J by 4 bases.

The chain uses TRBV7-2 and TRBJ2-2, with D perhaps TRBD2 (5 bases). V lost 5 bases to trimming and J lost 3 bases, with 16 bases between them. The CDR3 length is 16 residues. CDR1 and CDR2 from the germline V gene are SGHTA and FQGNSA. The CDR3 spells CASSRYLTGYTGELFF. The CDR3 DNA follows: TGTGCCAGCAGCCGATACCTGACGGGGTACACCGGGGAGCTGTTTTTT.

The chain recombines TRBV7-6 with TRBJ1-5; D gene unclear. Germline CDR1 reads SGHVS; CDR2 reads FNYEAQ. The CDR3 is made up of 13 amino acids. Trimming pared 2 bases from V and 4 bases from J, leaving 6 bases between. For the CDR3, the DNA is TGTGCCAGCAGCTTAAGCGCAAATCAGCCCCAGCATTTT. The encoded protein is CASSLSANQPQHF.

The rearrangement uses TRBV7-9 and TRBJ1-2, with TRBD1 as a possible D gene (5 bases). Between the trimmed V and J ends, which lost 5 bases and 5 bases, there was a span of 18 bases. Germline V gene data show CDR1 as SEHNR and CDR2 as FQNEAQ (reference sequence). This CDR3 has 15 residues. For the CDR3, the DNA is TGTGCCAGCAGCCCGATGTCAGACAGCTCGTATGGCTACACCTTC. Its protein is CASSPMSDSSYGYTF. The full variable domain, its missing parts supplied by reference TRBV7-9 and TRBJ1-2, is DTGVSQNPRHKITKRGQNVTFRCDPISEHNRLYWYRQTLGQGPEFLTYFQNEAQLEKSRLLSDRFSAERPKGSFSTLEIQRTEQGDSAMYLCASSPMSDSSYGYTFGSGTRLTVV.